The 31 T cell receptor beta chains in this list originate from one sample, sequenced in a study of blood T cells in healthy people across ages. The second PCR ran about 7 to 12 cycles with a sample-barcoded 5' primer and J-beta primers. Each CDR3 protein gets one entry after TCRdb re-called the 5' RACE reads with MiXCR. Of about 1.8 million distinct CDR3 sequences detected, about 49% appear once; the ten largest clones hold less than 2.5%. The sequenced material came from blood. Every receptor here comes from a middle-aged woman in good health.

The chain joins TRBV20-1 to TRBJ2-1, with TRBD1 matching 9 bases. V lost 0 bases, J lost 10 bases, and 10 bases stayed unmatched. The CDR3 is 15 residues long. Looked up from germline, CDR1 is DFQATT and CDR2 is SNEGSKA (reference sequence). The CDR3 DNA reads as TGCAGTGCTAGAGATCGGGACAGGGCGCAGGGCGAGCAGTTCTTC. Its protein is CSARDRDRAQGEQFF.

The CDR3 sequence is CASLKQGAGNEQFF. CDR3 DNA: TGTGCCAGTCTGAAACAGGGGGCAGGCAATGAGCAGTTCTTC. The chain links TRBV3-1 to TRBJ2-1, with TRBD1 matching over 9 bases. J lost 6 bases, V lost 9 bases, and 9 bases had no gene match. CDR1 is LGHDT and CDR2 is YNNKEL in the germline V gene (reference sequence). This CDR3 contains 14 residues.

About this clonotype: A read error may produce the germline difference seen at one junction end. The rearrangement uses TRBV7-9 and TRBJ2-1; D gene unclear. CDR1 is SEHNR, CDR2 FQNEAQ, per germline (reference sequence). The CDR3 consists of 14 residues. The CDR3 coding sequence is TGTGCCTGCAGCTCCCGATATGGTCACAATGAGCAGTTCTTC. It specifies CACSSRYGHNEQFF.

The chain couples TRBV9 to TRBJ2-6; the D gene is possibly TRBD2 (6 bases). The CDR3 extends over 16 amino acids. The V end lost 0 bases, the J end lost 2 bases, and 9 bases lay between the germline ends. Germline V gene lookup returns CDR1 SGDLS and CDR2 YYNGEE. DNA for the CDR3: TGTGCCAGCAGCGTAGTTGGCGGGGCTGGGGCCAACGTCCTGACTTTC. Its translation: CASSVVGGAGANVLTF.

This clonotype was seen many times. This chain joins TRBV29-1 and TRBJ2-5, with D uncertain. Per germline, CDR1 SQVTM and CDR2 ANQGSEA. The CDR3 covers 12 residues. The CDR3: CTGNGASGTQYF. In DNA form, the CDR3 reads TGCACCGGTAACGGAGCAAGTGGGACCCAGTACTTC.

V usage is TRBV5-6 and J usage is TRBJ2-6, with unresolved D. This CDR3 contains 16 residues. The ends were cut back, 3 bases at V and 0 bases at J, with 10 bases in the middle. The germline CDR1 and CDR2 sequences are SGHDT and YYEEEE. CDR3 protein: CASSYNSNSGANVLTF. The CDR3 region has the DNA TGTGCCAGCAGCTACAATTCGAACTCTGGGGCCAACGTCCTGACTTTC.

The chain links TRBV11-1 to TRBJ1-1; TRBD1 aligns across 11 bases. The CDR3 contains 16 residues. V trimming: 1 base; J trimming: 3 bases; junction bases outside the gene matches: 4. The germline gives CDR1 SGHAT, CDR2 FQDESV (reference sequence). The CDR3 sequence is CASSLGTGGFDTEAFF. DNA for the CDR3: TGTGCCAGCAGCTTAGGGACAGGGGGCTTTGACACTGAAGCTTTCTTT.

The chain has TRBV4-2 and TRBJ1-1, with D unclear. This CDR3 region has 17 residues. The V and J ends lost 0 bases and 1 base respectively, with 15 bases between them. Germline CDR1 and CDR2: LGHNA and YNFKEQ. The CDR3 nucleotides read TGTGCCAGCAGCCAAGAGGTCCGGGTGTGGGGGAACACTGAAGCTTTCTTT. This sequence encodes CASSQEVRVWGNTEAFF.

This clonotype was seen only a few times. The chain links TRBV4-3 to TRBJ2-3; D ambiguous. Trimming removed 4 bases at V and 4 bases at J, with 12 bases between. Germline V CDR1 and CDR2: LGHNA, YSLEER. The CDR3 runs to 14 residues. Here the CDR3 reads CASSRRLLPDTQYF. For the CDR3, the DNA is TGCGCCAGCAGCCGAAGACTCCTTCCAGATACGCAGTATTTT.

The chain's CDR3 is CASSTAIRTDYGYTF. The DNA of the CDR3 is TGTGCCAGCAGCACCGCGATCAGGACGGACTATGGCTACACCTTC. This rearrangement joins TRBV6-2 or TRBV6-3 to TRBJ1-2; D is undetermined. This CDR3 spans 15 amino acids. Germline CDR1 is MNHEY and CDR2 is SVGEGT. Between the trimmed V and J ends, which lost 6 bases and 3 bases, there was a span of 17 bases.

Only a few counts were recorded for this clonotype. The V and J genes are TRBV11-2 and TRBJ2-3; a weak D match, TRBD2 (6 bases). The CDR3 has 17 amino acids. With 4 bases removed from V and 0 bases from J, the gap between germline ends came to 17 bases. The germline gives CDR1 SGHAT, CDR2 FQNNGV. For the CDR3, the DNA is TGTGCCAGCAGCTCGCCGGTGGCGGGAAGTAGCACAGATACGCAGTATTTT. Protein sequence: CASSSPVAGSSTDTQYF.

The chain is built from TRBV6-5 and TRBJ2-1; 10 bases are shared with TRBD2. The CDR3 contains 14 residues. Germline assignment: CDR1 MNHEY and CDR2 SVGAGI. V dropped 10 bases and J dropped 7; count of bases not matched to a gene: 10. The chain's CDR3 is CAIRAGGLNNEQFF. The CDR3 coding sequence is TGTGCCATCCGAGCGGGGGGGCTTAATAATGAGCAGTTCTTC.

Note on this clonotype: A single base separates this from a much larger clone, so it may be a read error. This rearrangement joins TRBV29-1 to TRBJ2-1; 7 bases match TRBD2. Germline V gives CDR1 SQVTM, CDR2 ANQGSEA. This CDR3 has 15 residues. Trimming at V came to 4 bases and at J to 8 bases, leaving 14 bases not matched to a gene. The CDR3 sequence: CSVGELASRWYEQFF. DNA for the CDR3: TGCAGCGTTGGAGAACTAGCGTCCCGGTGGTATGAGCAGTTCTTC.

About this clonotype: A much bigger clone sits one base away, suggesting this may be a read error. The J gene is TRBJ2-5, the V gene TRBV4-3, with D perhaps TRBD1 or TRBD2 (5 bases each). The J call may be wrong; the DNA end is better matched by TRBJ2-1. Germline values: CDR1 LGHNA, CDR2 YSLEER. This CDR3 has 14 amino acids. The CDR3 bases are TGCGCCAGCAGCAACCCCGGGGCCCAAGAGACCCAGTTCTTC. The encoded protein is CASSNPGAQETQFF.

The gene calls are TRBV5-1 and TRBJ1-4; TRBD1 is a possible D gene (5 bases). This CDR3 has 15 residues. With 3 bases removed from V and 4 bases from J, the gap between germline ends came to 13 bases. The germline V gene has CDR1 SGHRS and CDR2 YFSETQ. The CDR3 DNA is TGCGCCAGCAGCTCCAGGGACGGCCTTAATGAAAAACTGTTTTTT. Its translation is CASSSRDGLNEKLFF.

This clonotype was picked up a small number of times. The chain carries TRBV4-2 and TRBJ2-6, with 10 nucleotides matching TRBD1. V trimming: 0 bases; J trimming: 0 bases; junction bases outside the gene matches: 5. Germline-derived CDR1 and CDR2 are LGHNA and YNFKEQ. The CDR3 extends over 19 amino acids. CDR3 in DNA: TGTGCCAGCAGCCAAGAGGGACAGGGGTCTGGCTCTGGGGCCAACGTCCTGACTTTC. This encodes CASSQEGQGSGSGANVLTF.

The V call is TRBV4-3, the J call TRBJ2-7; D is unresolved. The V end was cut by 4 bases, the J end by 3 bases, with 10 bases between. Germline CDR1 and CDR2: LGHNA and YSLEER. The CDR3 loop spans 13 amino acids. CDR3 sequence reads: CASSRYENYEQYF. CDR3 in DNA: TGCGCCAGCAGCCGGTATGAGAACTACGAGCAGTACTTC.

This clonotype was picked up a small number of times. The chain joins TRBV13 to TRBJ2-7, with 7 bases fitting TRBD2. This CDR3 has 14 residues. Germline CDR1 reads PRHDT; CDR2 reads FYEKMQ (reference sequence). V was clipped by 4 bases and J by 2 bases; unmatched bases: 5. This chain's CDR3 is CASSYGTTAYEQYF. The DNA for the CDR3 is TGTGCCAGCAGCTACGGGACTACTGCCTACGAGCAGTACTTC.

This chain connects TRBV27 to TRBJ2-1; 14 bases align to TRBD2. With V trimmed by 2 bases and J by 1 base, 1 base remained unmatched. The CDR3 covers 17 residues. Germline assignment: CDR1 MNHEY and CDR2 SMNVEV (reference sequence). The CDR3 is CASSLRLAGGSYNEQFF. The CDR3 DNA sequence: TGTGCCAGCAGTTTACGACTAGCGGGGGGGTCCTACAATGAGCAGTTCTTC.

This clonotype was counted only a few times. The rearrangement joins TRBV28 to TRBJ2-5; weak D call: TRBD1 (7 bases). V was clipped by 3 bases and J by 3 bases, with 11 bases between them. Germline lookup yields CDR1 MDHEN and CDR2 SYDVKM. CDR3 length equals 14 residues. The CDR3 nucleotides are TGTGCCAGCAGTTTGGGAGGACAGGAAGAGACCCAGTACTTC. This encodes CASSLGGQEETQYF.

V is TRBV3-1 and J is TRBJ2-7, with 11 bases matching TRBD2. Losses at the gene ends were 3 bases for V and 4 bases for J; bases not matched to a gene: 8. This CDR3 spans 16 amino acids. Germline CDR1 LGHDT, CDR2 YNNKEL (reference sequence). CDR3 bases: TGTGCCAGCAGCCATCACACTAGCGGGGGTAGGTACGAGCAGTACTTC. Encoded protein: CASSHHTSGGRYEQYF.

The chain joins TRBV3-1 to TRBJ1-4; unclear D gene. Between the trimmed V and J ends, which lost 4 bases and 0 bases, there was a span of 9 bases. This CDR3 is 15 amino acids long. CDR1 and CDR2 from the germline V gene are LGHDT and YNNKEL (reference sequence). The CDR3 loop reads CASSPPTSTNEKLFF. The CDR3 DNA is TGTGCCAGCAGCCCGCCGACATCAACTAATGAAAAACTGTTTTTT.

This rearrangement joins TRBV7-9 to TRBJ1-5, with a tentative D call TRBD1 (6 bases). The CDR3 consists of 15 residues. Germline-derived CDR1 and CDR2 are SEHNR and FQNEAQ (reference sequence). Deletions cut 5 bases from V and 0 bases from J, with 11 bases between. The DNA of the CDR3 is TGTGCCAGCAGCCCTGGGACACGTAGCAATCAGCCCCAGCATTTT. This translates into CASSPGTRSNQPQHF.

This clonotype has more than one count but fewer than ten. The CDR3 DNA reads as TGCAGTGCTAGAACAATGGCCTACAATGAGCAGTTCTTC. This gives the protein CSARTMAYNEQFF. The chain carries TRBV20-1 and TRBJ2-1, with D hard to call. Trimming pared 2 bases from V and 2 bases from J, leaving 7 bases between. From germline, CDR1 is DFQATT and CDR2 SNEGSKA (reference sequence). CDR3 size: 13 residues.

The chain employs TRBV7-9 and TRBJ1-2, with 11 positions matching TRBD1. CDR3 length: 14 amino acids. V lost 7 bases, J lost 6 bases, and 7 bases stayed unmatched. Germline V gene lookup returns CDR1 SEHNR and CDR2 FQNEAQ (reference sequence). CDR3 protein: CASTPDRGLHGYTF. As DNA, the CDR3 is TGTGCCAGCACCCCGGACAGGGGGCTTCATGGCTACACCTTC.

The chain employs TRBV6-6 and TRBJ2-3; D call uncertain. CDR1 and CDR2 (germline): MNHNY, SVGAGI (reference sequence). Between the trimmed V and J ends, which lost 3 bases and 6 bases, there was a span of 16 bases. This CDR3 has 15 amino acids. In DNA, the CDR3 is TGTGCCAGCAGTTATCCCTCGAGCTTTGGGGATACGCAGTATTTT. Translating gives CASSYPSSFGDTQYF.

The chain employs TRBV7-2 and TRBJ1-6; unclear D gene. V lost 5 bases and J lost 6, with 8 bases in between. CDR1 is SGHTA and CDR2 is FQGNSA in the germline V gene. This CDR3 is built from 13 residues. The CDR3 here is CASSPQSNSPLHF. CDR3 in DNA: TGTGCCAGCAGCCCGCAGAGTAATTCACCCCTCCACTTT.

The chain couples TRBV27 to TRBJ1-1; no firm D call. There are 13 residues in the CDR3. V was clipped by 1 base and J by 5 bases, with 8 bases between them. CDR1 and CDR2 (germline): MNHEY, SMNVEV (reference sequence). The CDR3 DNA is TGTGCCAGCAGTTTATTCGGGGAAACTGAAGCTTTCTTT. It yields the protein CASSLFGETEAFF.

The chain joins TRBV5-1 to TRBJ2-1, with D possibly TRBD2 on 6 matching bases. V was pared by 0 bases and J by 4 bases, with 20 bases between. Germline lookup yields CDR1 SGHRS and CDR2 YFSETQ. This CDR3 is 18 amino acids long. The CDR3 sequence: CASSLARWGDLSYNEQFF. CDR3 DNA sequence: TGCGCCAGCAGCTTGGCCCGTTGGGGGGATCTGTCGTACAATGAGCAGTTCTTC. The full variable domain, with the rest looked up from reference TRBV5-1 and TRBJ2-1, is KAGVTQTPRYLIKTRGQQVTLSCSPISGHRSVSWYQQTPGQGLQFLFEYFSETQRNKGNFPGRFSGRQFSNSRSEMNVSTLELGDSALYLCASSLARWGDLSYNEQFFGPGTRLTVL.

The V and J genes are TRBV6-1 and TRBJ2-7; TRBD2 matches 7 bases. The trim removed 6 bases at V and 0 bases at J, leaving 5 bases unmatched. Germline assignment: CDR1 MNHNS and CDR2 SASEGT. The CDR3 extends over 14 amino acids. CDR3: CASRWGGSSYEQYF. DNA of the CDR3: TGTGCCAGCAGGTGGGGGGGAAGCTCCTACGAGCAGTACTTC.

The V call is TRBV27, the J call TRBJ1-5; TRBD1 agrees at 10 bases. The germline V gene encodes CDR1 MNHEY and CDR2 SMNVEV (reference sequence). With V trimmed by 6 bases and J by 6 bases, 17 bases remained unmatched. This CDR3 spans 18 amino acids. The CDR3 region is CASRGDGSRQGAGQPQHF. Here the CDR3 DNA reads TGTGCCAGCAGGGGTGATGGGTCTAGACAGGGGGCAGGTCAGCCCCAGCATTTT.